The T cell receptor beta chain under discussion was sequenced for a study of CD8 T cells in Susac syndrome. This CDR3 is 12 amino acids long. V was clipped by 6 bases and J by 5 bases, with 10 bases between them. CDR1 MNHEY and CDR2 SVGEGT come from the germline V gene. RNA totalling about 0.5 to 1 ug underwent reverse transcription with random hexamers. One entry per CDR3 protein, called by TCRdb with MiXCR from the immunoSEQ multiplex PCR reads. Here the sample spans approximately 300,000 distinct CDR3 sequences, about 88% being singletons. Sequencing was performed on CD8+ T cells from PBMCs. The receptor was isolated from a human donor with multiple sclerosis. The chain joins TRBV6-2 or TRBV6-3 to TRBJ2-5; D not resolved. This CDR3 reads CASSATSETQYF. CDR3 DNA sequence: TGTGCCAGCAGCGCGACCTCGGAGACCCAGTACTTC.